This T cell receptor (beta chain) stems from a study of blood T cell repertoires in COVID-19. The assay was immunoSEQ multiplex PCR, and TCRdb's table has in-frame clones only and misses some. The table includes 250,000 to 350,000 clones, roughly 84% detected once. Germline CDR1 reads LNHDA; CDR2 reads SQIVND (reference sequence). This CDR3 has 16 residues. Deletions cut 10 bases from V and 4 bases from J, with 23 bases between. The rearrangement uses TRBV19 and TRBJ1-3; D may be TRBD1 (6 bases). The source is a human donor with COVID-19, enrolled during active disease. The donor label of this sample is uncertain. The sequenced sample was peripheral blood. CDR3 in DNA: TGTGCCACCAGCAAAACAGGGTATCTCGGGGGAAACACCATATATTTT. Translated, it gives CATSKTGYLGGNTIYF.